Below are 20 T cell receptor beta chains sequenced from a single sample in a study of OX40 agonist ivuxolimab in advanced cancers. Method: immunoSEQ multiplex PCR; TCRdb's copy keeps in-frame clones and lacks some. The table records 50,000 to 60,000 clones, almost 90% of them present only once. Here the sequenced sample was CD4+ or CD8+ T cells sorted from blood, taken in a trial of the OX40 agonist ivuxolimab. The source of these receptors is an adult with an advanced solid tumor such as melanoma, head and neck, liver or kidney cancer.

The chain joins TRBV7-2 to TRBJ2-5; D ambiguous. The germline V gene encodes CDR1 SGHTA and CDR2 FQGNSA. V lost 1 base and J lost 7, with 4 bases in between. The CDR3 is made up of 11 amino acids. The CDR3 loop is CASSLGVTQYF. CDR3 coding DNA: TGTGCCAGCAGCTTAGGTGTGACCCAGTACTTC.

This sequence joins TRBV5-1 and TRBJ2-3, with 8 bases identical to TRBD2. The length of the CDR3 is 13 residues. With 6 bases clipped from V and 0 bases from J, the junction kept 0 bases outside the gene matches. CDR1 and CDR2 (germline): SGHRS, YFSETQ. The CDR3 here is CASTSGSTDTQYF. CDR3 DNA sequence: TGCGCCAGCACTAGCGGGAGCACAGATACGCAGTATTTT.

V and J are TRBV5-5 and TRBJ1-3; D uncertain. The CDR3 is made up of 15 amino acids. CDR1 and CDR2 (germline): SGHKS, YYEKEE (reference sequence). With 0 bases removed from V and 0 bases from J, the gap between germline ends came to 7 bases. CDR3 DNA: TGTGCCAGCAGCTTGGATCCAAGCTCTGGAAACACCATATATTTT. It yields the protein CASSLDPSSGNTIYF.

The genes are TRBV5-4 and TRBJ1-1, with D possibly TRBD1 on 5 matching bases. The CDR3 totals 15 residues. Trimming pared 7 bases from V and 3 bases from J, leaving 19 bases between. CDR1 and CDR2 from the germline V gene are SGHNT and YYREEE (reference sequence). The CDR3 protein is CASGPRGPPDTEAFF. The CDR3 nucleotides read TGTGCCAGCGGTCCCCGGGGACCCCCGGACACTGAAGCTTTCTTT.

The chain is built from TRBV6-6 and TRBJ1-5, with a weak D call TRBD1 (6 bases). Trimming removed 0 bases at V and 1 base at J, with 10 bases between. Looked up from germline, CDR1 is MNHNY and CDR2 is SVGAGI (reference sequence). The CDR3 consists of 16 residues. The CDR3 DNA reads as TGTGCCAGCAGTTACTCGAAAGGACAGAGCAATCAGCCCCAGCATTTT. This translates into CASSYSKGQSNQPQHF.

This chain links TRBV10-1 with TRBJ2-1; D is ambiguous. The CDR3 loop spans 15 amino acids. Germline lookup yields CDR1 WNHNN and CDR2 SYGVQD (reference sequence). The V and J ends lost 3 bases and 10 bases respectively, with 19 bases between them. Written as DNA, the CDR3 is TGCGCCAGCAGTGAAAATAGTATTGGCCTGGGGGAGCAGTTCTTC. This encodes CASSENSIGLGEQFF.

The V and J genes are TRBV5-1 and TRBJ1-1; possible D gene TRBD1, 6 bases. V was cut by 0 bases and J by 4 bases, with 16 bases left in between. This CDR3 is built from 16 residues. Per the germline V gene, CDR1 is SGHRS and CDR2 is YFSETQ. CDR3 loop: CASSLAPSDRFTEAFF. CDR3 nucleotide sequence: TGCGCCAGCAGCTTGGCCCCCTCCGACAGGTTCACTGAAGCTTTCTTT.

The chain couples TRBV5-4 to TRBJ2-7; D remains unclear. Germline values: CDR1 SGHNT, CDR2 YYREEE (reference sequence). The CDR3 contains 14 residues. The V gene lost 0 bases and the J gene lost 0 bases, with 7 bases spanning the gap. Written as DNA, the CDR3 is TGTGCCAGCAGCTTGGCCCGAAGCTCCTACGAGCAGTACTTC. This codes for CASSLARSSYEQYF.

This clone is labeled as large. The chain is built from TRBV19 and TRBJ1-3, with D unclear. The CDR3 consists of 13 residues. Looked up from germline, CDR1 is LNHDA and CDR2 is SQIVND (reference sequence). The ends were cut back, 6 bases at V and 4 bases at J, with 10 bases in the middle. The CDR3 loop reads CASSNTGGNTIYF. CDR3 sequence (DNA): TGTGCCAGTAGCAACACGGGCGGAAACACCATATATTTT.

This clone was counted a single time. The gene calls are TRBV7-3 and TRBJ2-1; 10 nucleotides line up with TRBD2. The V gene's germline CDR1 is SGHTA and CDR2 FQGTGA. The CDR3 totals 15 residues. J gave up 8 bases and V 5 bases, and 9 bases lay outside the gene matches. The CDR3 protein is CASSPSGGAWDEQFF. The CDR3 DNA is TGTGCCAGCAGCCCCAGCGGGGGGGCCTGGGATGAGCAGTTCTTC.

The chain uses TRBV5-1 and TRBJ1-6, with 7 bases matching TRBD1. Germline V gene lookup returns CDR1 SGHRS and CDR2 YFSETQ. The CDR3 has 14 residues. The V and J ends lost 9 bases and 5 bases, in that order; junction bases with no gene match: 8. The CDR3 coding sequence is TGCGCCACCAAGGGACAGTTGGATAATTCACCCCTCCACTTT. It codes for CATKGQLDNSPLHF.

The V call is TRBV7-6, the J call TRBJ1-1; 9 nucleotides line up with TRBD1. The germline V gene encodes CDR1 SGHVS and CDR2 FNYEAQ. The J segment lost 10 bases and the V segment lost 6 bases, leaving 18 bases of the junction unmatched. The CDR3 is 16 amino acids. The CDR3: CASSLTDGDRVSTAFF. The CDR3 DNA follows: TGTGCCAGCAGTTTAACCGATGGGGACAGGGTCTCTACAGCTTTCTTT.

This chain links TRBV11-3 with TRBJ1-1, with unresolved D. The CDR3 loop spans 16 amino acids. Trimming pared 0 bases from V and 4 bases from J, leaving 15 bases between. The germline V gene encodes CDR1 SGHNT and CDR2 YENEEA. The CDR3 region is CASSLEGRGVGTEAFF. DNA of the CDR3: TGTGCCAGCAGCTTAGAAGGGCGGGGAGTGGGCACTGAAGCTTTCTTT.

The CDR3 DNA sequence: TGTGCCAGCTGCCCCGGGACAGGGATAGAGACCCAGTACTTC. Amino acids: CASCPGTGIETQYF. The rearrangement uses TRBV2 and TRBJ2-5; 9 positions match TRBD1. The CDR3 sequence is 14 residues long. Germline assignment: CDR1 SNHLY and CDR2 FYNNEI. V trimming: 8 bases; J trimming: 4 bases; junction bases outside the gene matches: 8.

This clone was seen a few times. This chain links TRBV11-3 with TRBJ1-1; tentatively, D is TRBD1 (5 bases). Germline V gene data show CDR1 as SGHNT and CDR2 as YENEEA. CDR3 size: 12 residues. V was trimmed by 1 base and J by 9 bases, leaving 9 bases between them. The CDR3 sequence is CASSLGDGKAFF. The CDR3 DNA follows: TGTGCCAGCAGCTTAGGGGACGGGAAAGCTTTCTTT.

V gene TRBV27 combines with J gene TRBJ2-3, with 12 bases that match TRBD2. The CDR3 totals 16 residues. J gave up 3 bases and V 5 bases, and 6 bases lay outside the gene matches. The V gene's germline CDR1 is MNHEY and CDR2 SMNVEV (reference sequence). This CDR3 reads CASSDDTSGGTDTQYF. The CDR3 DNA is TGTGCCAGCAGTGACGATACTAGCGGGGGGACAGATACGCAGTATTTT.

In DNA, the CDR3 is TGTGCCAGCAGTGAATCGGGACAGGGGACCCTGAACACTGAAGCTTTCTTT. It specifies CASSESGQGTLNTEAFF. This rearrangement joins TRBV2 to TRBJ1-1; 10 positions match TRBD1. V dropped 2 bases and J dropped 0; count of bases not matched to a gene: 6. CDR1 and CDR2 (germline): SNHLY, FYNNEI. This CDR3 region has 17 residues.

The J gene is TRBJ2-1, the V gene TRBV7-3; D gene uncertain. This CDR3 contains 13 residues. The germline V gene has CDR1 SGHTA and CDR2 FQGTGA. The V gene lost 4 bases and the J gene lost 9 bases, with 13 bases spanning the gap. For the CDR3, the DNA is TGTGCCAGCAGCTCCCCCCCGAGGTCTGAGCAGTTCTTC. It yields the protein CASSSPPRSEQFF.

The chain is built from TRBV10-3 and TRBJ1-6; D might be TRBD1 (6 bases). Germline V gene data show CDR1 as ENHRY and CDR2 as SYGVKD. The CDR3 is made up of 16 amino acids. V was clipped by 6 bases and J by 5 bases, with 17 bases between them. The CDR3 coding sequence is TGTGCCATCAGGGGCGAGGGGGGTATCGATAATTCACCCCTCCACTTT. This codes for CAIRGEGGIDNSPLHF.

Here the CDR3 DNA reads TGTGCCAGTAGTATGGGTTCGTGGTTGAACACTGAAGCTTTCTTT. The encoded protein is CASSMGSWLNTEAFF. J is TRBJ1-1 and V is TRBV19, with D uncertain. Germline CDR1 and CDR2: LNHDA and SQIVND (reference sequence). V lost 3 bases to trimming and J lost 0 bases, with 11 bases between them. There are 15 residues in the CDR3.